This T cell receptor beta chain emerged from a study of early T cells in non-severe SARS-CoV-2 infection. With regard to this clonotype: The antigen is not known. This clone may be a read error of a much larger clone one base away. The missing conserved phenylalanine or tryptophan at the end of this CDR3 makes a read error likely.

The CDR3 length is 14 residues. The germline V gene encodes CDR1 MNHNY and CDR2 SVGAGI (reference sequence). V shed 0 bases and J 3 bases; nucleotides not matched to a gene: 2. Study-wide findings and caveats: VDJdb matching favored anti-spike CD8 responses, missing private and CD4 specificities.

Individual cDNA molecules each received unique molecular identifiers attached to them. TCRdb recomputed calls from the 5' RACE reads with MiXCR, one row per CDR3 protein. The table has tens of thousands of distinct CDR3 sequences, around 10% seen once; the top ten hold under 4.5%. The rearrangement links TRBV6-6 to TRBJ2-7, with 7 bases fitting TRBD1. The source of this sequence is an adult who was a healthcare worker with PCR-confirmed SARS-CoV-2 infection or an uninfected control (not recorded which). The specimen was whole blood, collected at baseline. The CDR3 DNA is TGTGCCAGCAGTTACTCGGGACAGAGCTACGAGCAGTACTTG. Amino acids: CASSYSGQSYEQYL.